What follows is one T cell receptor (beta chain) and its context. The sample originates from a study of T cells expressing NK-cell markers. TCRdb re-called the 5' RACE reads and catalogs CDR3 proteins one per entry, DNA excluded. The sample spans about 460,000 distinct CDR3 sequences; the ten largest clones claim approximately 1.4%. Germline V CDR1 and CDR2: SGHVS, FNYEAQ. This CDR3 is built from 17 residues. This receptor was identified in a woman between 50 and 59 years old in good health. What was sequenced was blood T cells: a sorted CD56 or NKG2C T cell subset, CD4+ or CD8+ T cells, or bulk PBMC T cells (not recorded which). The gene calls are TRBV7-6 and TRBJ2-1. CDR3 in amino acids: CASSLDVGGSSYNEQFF.